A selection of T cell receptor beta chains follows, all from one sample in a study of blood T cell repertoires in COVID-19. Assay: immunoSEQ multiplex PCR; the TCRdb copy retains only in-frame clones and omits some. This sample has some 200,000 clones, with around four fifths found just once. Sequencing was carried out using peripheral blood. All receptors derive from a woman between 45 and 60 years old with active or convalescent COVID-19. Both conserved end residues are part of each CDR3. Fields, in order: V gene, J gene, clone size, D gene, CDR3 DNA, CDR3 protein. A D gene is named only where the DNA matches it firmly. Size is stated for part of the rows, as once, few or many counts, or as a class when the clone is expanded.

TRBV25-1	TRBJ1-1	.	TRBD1	TGTGCCAGCACGCCGACAGGGTTAATGAACACTGAAGCTTTCTTT	CASTPTGLMNTEAFF
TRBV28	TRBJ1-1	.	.	TGTGCCAGCAGTTCCCTCCGGGGGGGTAACACTGAAGCTTTCTTT	CASSSLRGGNTEAFF
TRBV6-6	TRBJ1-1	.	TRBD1	TGTGCCAGCAGTTACGGGACAGGGATACTGAACACTGAAGCTTTCTTT	CASSYGTGILNTEAFF
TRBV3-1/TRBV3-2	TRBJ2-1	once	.	TGTGCCAGCAGCCAAGATGTCCGTGAGCAGTTCTTC	CASSQDVREQFF
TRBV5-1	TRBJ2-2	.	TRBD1	TGCGCCAGCAGCGGCGGACAGGTGAACACCGGGGAGCTGTTTTTT	CASSGGQVNTGELFF
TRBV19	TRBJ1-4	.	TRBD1	TGTGCCAGTAGTATTATTCGGGACAGGGGAAATGAAAAACTGTTTTTT	CASSIIRDRGNEKLFF
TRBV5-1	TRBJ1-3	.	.	TGCGCCAGCAGTTTTGACGGAGAAGGAAACACCATATATTTT	CASSFDGEGNTIYF
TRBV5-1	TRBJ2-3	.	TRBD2	TGCGCCAGCAGCTTGGTGGCGGGGGGCTTCACAGATACGCAGTATTTT	CASSLVAGGFTDTQYF
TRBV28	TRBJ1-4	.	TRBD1	TGTGCCAGCAGGTTGAGGGACAGGGCAAATGAAAAACTGTTTTTT	CASRLRDRANEKLFF
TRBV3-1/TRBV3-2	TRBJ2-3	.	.	TGTGCCAGCAGCCAAGATTGGAGGCTAGGCGATACGCAGTATTTT	CASSQDWRLGDTQYF
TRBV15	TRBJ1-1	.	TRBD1	TGTGCCACCAGCTACCGACAGGGGGCGGAAGCTTTCTTT	CATSYRQGAEAFF
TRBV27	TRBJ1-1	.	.	TGTGCCAGCACCACGGGGGGGGGCGGTGGCACTGAAGCTTTCTTT	CASTTGGGGGTEAFF
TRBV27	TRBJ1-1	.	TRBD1	TGTGCCAGCAGTCCGACAGGGTTTGGGGACACTGAAGCTTTCTTT	CASSPTGFGDTEAFF
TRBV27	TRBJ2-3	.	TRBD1	TGTGCCAGCGGGACAGCGGCCTGGGGGGATACGCAGTATTTT	CASGTAAWGDTQYF
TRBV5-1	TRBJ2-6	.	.	TGCGCCAGCAGCCCAGCTGGGGCCAACGTCCTGACTTTC	CASSPAGANVLTF
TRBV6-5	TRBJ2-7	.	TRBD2	TGTGCCAGCAGTTACAGTCTAGCGGGAGTTCTCTACGAGCAGTACTTC	CASSYSLAGVLYEQYF
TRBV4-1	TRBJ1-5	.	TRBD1	TGCGCCAGCAGCCAGACGGACAGGGGAGAGGGTCAGCCCCAGCATTTT	CASSQTDRGEGQPQHF
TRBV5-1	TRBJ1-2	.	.	TGCGCCAGCGCATTGGGGGGGCAGAACTATGGCTACACCTTC	CASALGGQNYGYTF
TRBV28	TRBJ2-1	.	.	TGTGCCAGCAGTTTAGACAGTTACAATGAGCAGTTCTTC	CASSLDSYNEQFF
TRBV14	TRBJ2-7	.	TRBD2	TGTGCCAGCAGCCGACTAGCGGGAGATCGCTACGAGCAGTACTTC	CASSRLAGDRYEQYF
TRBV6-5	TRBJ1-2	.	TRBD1	TGTGCCAGCAGTCAACCGGGACAGGTCTATGGCTACACCTTC	CASSQPGQVYGYTF
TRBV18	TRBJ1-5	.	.	TGTGCCAGCTCACCTTCGGGGGGGCCCCAGCATTTT	CASSPSGGPQHF
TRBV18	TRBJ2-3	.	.	TGTGCCAGCTCACCGCAGGGGACAGATACGCAGTATTTT	CASSPQGTDTQYF
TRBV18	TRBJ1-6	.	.	TGTGCCAGCTCCCTACAGGGTAGGGATTCACCCCTCCACTTT	CASSLQGRDSPLHF
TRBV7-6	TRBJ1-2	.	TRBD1	TGTGCCAGCAGCTTAGGGGGACAGGAGACAAACTATGGCTACACCTTC	CASSLGGQETNYGYTF
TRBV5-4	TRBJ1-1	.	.	TGTGCCAGCAGACCTGAGTTAGGGGACACTGAAGCTTTCTTT	CASRPELGDTEAFF